This record covers a single TCR beta chain. Its specificity is unknown. The data are from a study of beta chain features in type 1 diabetes. Study in general: Healthy donors and patients showed comparable age, gender and cell yields.

Reverse transcription of all isolated RNA meant that expressed TCRB transcripts were sequenced. The table came from immunoSEQ multiplex PCR; TCRdb's copy has only in-frame clones and leaves some out. The profile shows hundreds of thousands of clones, more than 9.5% of them singletons. Trimming left V 4 bases short and J 5 bases short, with 16 bases between. Germline V gene lookup returns CDR1 SGHRS and CDR2 YFSETQ. The CDR3 extends over 15 amino acids. The study, taken as a whole, reports: Using cDNA template may skew counts toward highly expressing activated cells.

This TCR came from a woman in her late teens or twenties in good health. Material: naive CD4+ T cells from blood. The chain recombines TRBV5-1 with TRBJ2-1, with D perhaps TRBD1 or TRBD2 (5 bases each). CDR3 residues: CASSTNPGSNNEQFF. The CDR3 nucleotides read TGCGCCAGCAGCACCAATCCAGGGAGTAACAATGAGCAGTTCTTC. Together with reference TRBV5-1 and TRBJ2-1, the CDR3 gives the full variable domain: KAGVTQTPRYLIKTRGQQVTLSCSPISGHRSVSWYQQTPGQGLQFLFEYFSETQRNKGNFPGRFSGRQFSNSRSEMNVSTLELGDSALYLCASSTNPGSNNEQFFGPGTRLTVL.